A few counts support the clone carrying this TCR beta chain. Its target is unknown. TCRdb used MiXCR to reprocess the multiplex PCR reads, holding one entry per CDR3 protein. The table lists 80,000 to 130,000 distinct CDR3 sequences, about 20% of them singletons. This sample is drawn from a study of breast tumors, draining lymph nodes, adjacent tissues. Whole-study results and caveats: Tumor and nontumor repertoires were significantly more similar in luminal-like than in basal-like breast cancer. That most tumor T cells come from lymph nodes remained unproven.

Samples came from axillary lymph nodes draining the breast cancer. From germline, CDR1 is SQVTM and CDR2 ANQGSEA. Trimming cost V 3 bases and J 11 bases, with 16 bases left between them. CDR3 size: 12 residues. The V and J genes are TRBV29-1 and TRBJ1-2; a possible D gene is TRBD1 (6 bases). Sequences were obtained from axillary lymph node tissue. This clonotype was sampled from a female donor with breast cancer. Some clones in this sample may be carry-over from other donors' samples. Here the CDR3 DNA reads TGCAGCGTTGATAGTTTTGACAGGCGGTACACCTTC. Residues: CSVDSFDRRYTF.